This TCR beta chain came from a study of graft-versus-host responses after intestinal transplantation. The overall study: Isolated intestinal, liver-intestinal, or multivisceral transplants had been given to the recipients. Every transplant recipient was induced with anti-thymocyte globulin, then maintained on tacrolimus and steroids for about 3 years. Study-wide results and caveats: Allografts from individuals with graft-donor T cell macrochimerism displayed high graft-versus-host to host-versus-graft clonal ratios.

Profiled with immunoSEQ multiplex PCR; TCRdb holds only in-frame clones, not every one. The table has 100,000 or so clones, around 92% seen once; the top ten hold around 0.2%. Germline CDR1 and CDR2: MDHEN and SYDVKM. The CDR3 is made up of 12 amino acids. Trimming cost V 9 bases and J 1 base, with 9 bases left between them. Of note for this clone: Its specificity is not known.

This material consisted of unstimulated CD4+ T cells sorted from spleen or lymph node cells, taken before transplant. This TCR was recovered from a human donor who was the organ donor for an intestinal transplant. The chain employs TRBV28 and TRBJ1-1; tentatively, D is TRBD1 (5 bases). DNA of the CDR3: TGTGCCAGTAGAACAGGGAACACTGAAGCTTTCTTT. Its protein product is CASRTGNTEAFF. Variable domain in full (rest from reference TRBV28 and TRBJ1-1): DVKVTQSSRYLVKRTGEKVFLECVQDMDHENMFWYRQDPGLGLRLIYFSYDVKMKEKGDIPEGYSVSREKKERFSLILESASTNQTSMYLCASRTGNTEAFFGQGTRLTVV.